One and the same sample provided the 25 T cell receptor beta chains below, sequenced in a study of diagnostic markers for celiac disease. TCRdb reanalyzed the reads, giving one entry per CDR3 protein sequence and no DNA. This sample's table has roughly 1,500 distinct CDR3 sequences. Source material: either unsorted cells or a sorted T cell fraction (not recorded which). The receptor set was obtained from a human donor.

This rearrangement joins TRBV18 to TRBJ1-1; TCRdb's D call, TRBD1, is unchecked because there is no DNA. This CDR3 contains 14 residues. From germline, CDR1 is KGHSH and CDR2 LQKENI. This CDR3 reads CASSPKSQGTEAFF.

This chain links TRBV28 with TRBJ1-6; the TCRdb call, TRBD1, lacks DNA for checking. CDR3 length: 15 residues. Germline V gene lookup returns CDR1 MDHEN and CDR2 SYDVKM. CDR3 sequence reads: CASSSTGDGDSPLHF.

This clonotype shows up as large by frequency. This chain joins TRBV21-1 and TRBJ1-5. TRBV21-1 is tagged as a pseudogene. This CDR3 is 19 amino acids long. CDR3 region: CASSKVGELIMYSNQPQHF.

The CDR3 reads CASSHGTSGEFGELFF. J is TRBJ2-2 and V is TRBV3-2; TCRdb's assignment of TRBD2 cannot be checked, as there is no DNA. TRBV3-2 is a pseudogene locus. The length of the CDR3 is 16 residues.

By frequency, this clonotype registers medium-sized. The gene calls are TRBV5-6 and TRBJ2-3. Germline V CDR1 and CDR2: SGHDT, YYEEEE. This CDR3 contains 13 residues. This CDR3 reads CASQTSSTDTQYF.

This CDR3 reads CASSPIVRGNTIYF. The chain is built from TRBV12-3 or TRBV12-4 and TRBJ1-3. The CDR3 runs 14 residues.

The chain combines TRBV28 with TRBJ2-3; as DNA is missing, the TRBD1 call by TCRdb cannot be tested. Germline assignment: CDR1 MDHEN and CDR2 SYDVKM. This CDR3 comprises 16 residues. CDR3 in amino acids: CASSFPGTGIGNTQYF.

This clonotype ranks as medium-sized (0.01 to 0.1%) in terms of frequency. CDR3 residues: CASSQVFFPDNEQFF. The chain combines TRBV3-1 with TRBJ2-1. This CDR3 contains 15 residues. Germline V gene lookup returns CDR1 LGHDT and CDR2 YNNKEL (reference sequence).

Its frequency marks this clonotype as medium-sized (0.01 to 0.1%). The chain has TRBV11-3 and TRBJ1-1; TCRdb picks TRBD1, but there is no DNA to check that call. Per germline, CDR1 SGHNT and CDR2 YENEEA. The CDR3 runs 14 residues. The CDR3 protein is CASSSRGRGTEAFF.

This clonotype is medium-sized by frequency. This chain uses TRBV2 with TRBJ2-4; the TCRdb call, TRBD1, lacks DNA for checking. Germline CDR1 is SNHLY and CDR2 is FYNNEI. The CDR3 has 14 amino acids. Here the CDR3 reads CASSRDRGLNIQYF.

In terms of frequency, this clonotype is medium-sized. CDR3 loop: CSVDGQGLYNEQFF. This chain uses TRBV29-1 with TRBJ2-1; lacking DNA, the TRBD1 call made by TCRdb goes unchecked. This CDR3 is built from 14 residues. From germline, CDR1 is SQVTM and CDR2 ANQGSEA.

By frequency, this clonotype registers medium-sized (0.01 to 0.1%). This rearrangement joins TRBV7-8 to TRBJ1-5; TCRdb reports TRBD1, a call that lacks DNA to check it against. CDR1 SGHVS and CDR2 FQNEAQ come from the germline V gene. The CDR3 contains 16 residues. This CDR3 reads CASSPYRTGSNQPQHF. The full variable domain, its missing parts supplied by reference TRBV7-8 and TRBJ1-5, is GAGVSQSPRYKVAKRGQDVALRCDPISGHVSLFWYQQALGQGPEFLTYFQNEAQLDKSGLPSDRFFAERPEGSVSTLKIQRTQQEDSAVYLCASSPYRTGSNQPQHFGDGTRLSIL.

In terms of frequency, this clonotype is medium-sized. The V and J genes are TRBV7-2 and TRBJ1-5; TCRdb outputs TRBD1, but without DNA this stays unchecked. Germline assignment: CDR1 SGHTA and CDR2 FQGNSA. This CDR3 spans 17 amino acids. The CDR3 sequence is CASSLVPPGIGNQPQHF.

This clonotype is called large based on its frequency. V gene TRBV29-1 combines with J gene TRBJ2-3; TCRdb selects TRBD1, and the lack of DNA leaves this call unchecked. The CDR3 runs 16 residues. CDR1 and CDR2 (germline): SQVTM, ANQGSEA. CDR3 region: CSVEVWAAPSTDTQYF.

This clonotype is labeled medium-sized based on frequency. The V call is TRBV28, the J call TRBJ2-7. CDR3 length: 15 residues. CDR1 MDHEN and CDR2 SYDVKM come from the germline V gene. The CDR3: CASSLDGSLSYEQYF.

The chain couples TRBV4-1 to TRBJ2-1; no DNA is available, so the TRBD2 call from TCRdb remains unchecked. Germline V gene sequence: CDR1 MGHRA, CDR2 YSYEKL. The CDR3 spans 15 residues. The CDR3 is CASSPEASGSDEQFF.

This CDR3 reads CASSYSQASLNTEAFF. This rearrangement joins TRBV6-5 to TRBJ1-1. In germline, CDR1 is MNHEY, CDR2 SVGAGI. The CDR3 extends over 16 amino acids.

This chain connects TRBV18 to TRBJ1-1; as DNA is missing, the TRBD1 call by TCRdb cannot be tested. Germline V lookup: CDR1 KGHSH, CDR2 LQKENI. The CDR3 covers 12 residues. CDR3: CASSEDREQAFF.

This chain links TRBV19 with TRBJ2-1; the TCRdb call, TRBD2, lacks DNA for checking. The CDR3 is made up of 18 amino acids. Germline V CDR1 and CDR2: LNHDA, SQIVND (reference sequence). CDR3 sequence: CASSMLVGLAGVYNEQFF.

This clonotype is labeled medium-sized based on frequency. This chain connects TRBV10-3 to TRBJ2-7; no DNA is available, so the TRBD1 call from TCRdb remains unchecked. Looked up from germline, CDR1 is ENHRY and CDR2 is SYGVKD. The CDR3 runs 16 residues. CDR3 protein: CAISAGRASESYEQYF.

This clonotype is identified as medium-sized (0.01 to 0.1%) from frequency. This chain connects TRBV7-9 to TRBJ1-1; the D call from TCRdb, TRBD1, cannot be confirmed without DNA. CDR1 is SEHNR, CDR2 FQNEAQ, per germline (reference sequence). The CDR3 length is 12 residues. This CDR3 is CASARGGTEAFF.

This chain connects TRBV19 to TRBJ1-5; TCRdb picks TRBD1, but there is no DNA to check that call. The CDR3 sequence is 13 residues long. Germline loops: CDR1 LNHDA, CDR2 SQIVND (reference sequence). CDR3 region: CASSIEDGRPQHF.

This clonotype is called medium-sized based on its frequency. This chain joins TRBV27 and TRBJ2-3; TCRdb outputs TRBD2, but without DNA this stays unchecked. The germline V gene has CDR1 MNHEY and CDR2 SMNVEV (reference sequence). The CDR3 runs to 16 residues. CDR3 in amino acids: CASSPLAGGRIDTQYF.

Measured by frequency, this clonotype is medium-sized. The chain uses TRBV27 and TRBJ2-1; there is no DNA to check the TCRdb D call of TRBD2. The CDR3 is 15 residues long. Per the germline V gene, CDR1 is MNHEY and CDR2 is SMNVEV (reference sequence). CDR3 loop: CASRLAGMYYNEQFF.

This clonotype registers medium-sized by frequency. The chain is built from TRBV7-2 and TRBJ2-5. CDR1 and CDR2 (germline): SGHTA, FQGNSA. This CDR3 is built from 14 residues. CDR3 residues: CASSLELGMETQYF.